These 20 T cell receptor beta chains were sequenced from one sample in a study of CD8+ T cells in alopecia areata. Treatment here: oral pan-JAK inhibitor, 5-10 mg twice daily. Reverse transcribed after extraction, RNA yielded cDNA as the sequencing template. Data came from immunoSEQ multiplex PCR; TCRdb stores just in-frame clones and leaves some out. This table holds some 170,000 clones, 58% found once. The sequencing used CD4+ T cells sorted from blood, collected at approximately week 60, from a patient treated with tofacitinib. The receptor set was obtained from a human donor with alopecia areata.

The CDR3 nucleotides are TGCAGCGTTGATCGTGGGGGGACGGGGAAAGAGACCCAGTACTTC. Protein: CSVDRGGTGKETQYF. The genes are TRBV29-1 and TRBJ2-5, with D perhaps matching TRBD2 (6 bases). This CDR3 is 15 amino acids long. Trimming shortened V by 3 bases and J by 3 bases, and 17 bases separated the two germline ends. Germline CDR1 reads SQVTM; CDR2 reads ANQGSEA.

This clone came up a few times. The V gene is TRBV14, the J gene TRBJ2-2, with D perhaps TRBD1 (6 bases). The CDR3 spans 16 residues. V was shortened by 4 bases and J by 5 bases, with 17 bases between the two germline ends. The germline CDR1 and CDR2 sequences are SGHDN and FVKESK. The chain's CDR3 is CASSPRAGVMTGELFF. The CDR3 bases are TGTGCCAGCAGCCCTAGAGCAGGGGTAATGACCGGGGAGCTGTTTTTT.

The chain combines TRBV7-9 with TRBJ1-6, with D uncertain. Trimming removed 4 bases at V and 2 bases at J, with 6 bases between. Per germline, CDR1 SEHNR and CDR2 FQNEAQ (reference sequence). This CDR3 comprises 14 residues. As DNA, the CDR3 is TGTGCCAGCAGCTCCCAGACCTATAATTCACCCCTCCACTTT. This codes for CASSSQTYNSPLHF.

The V gene is TRBV7-9, the J gene TRBJ1-1, with D unclear. CDR1 SEHNR and CDR2 FQNEAQ come from the germline V gene (reference sequence). This CDR3 has 12 residues. Trimming removed 3 bases from V and 10 bases from J, with 12 bases in between. CDR3 amino acids: CASSFSEPPAFF. CDR3 in DNA: TGTGCCAGCAGCTTCTCCGAGCCTCCAGCTTTCTTT.

The chain couples TRBV15 to TRBJ2-5, with D possibly matching TRBD1 (5 bases). This CDR3 comprises 16 residues. Germline V gives CDR1 LNHNV, CDR2 YYDKDF (reference sequence). V shed 0 bases and J shed 2 bases, with 13 bases lying between them. CDR3 nucleotide sequence: TGTGCCACCAGCAGAGATTCCCTCAGGGAACAAGAGACCCAGTACTTC. It codes for CATSRDSLREQETQYF.

The chain combines TRBV29-1 with TRBJ2-1; TRBD1 is a possible D gene (5 bases). V lost 7 bases, J lost 4 bases, and 11 bases lay in between. CDR3 length: 12 amino acids. The germline CDR1 and CDR2 sequences are SQVTM and ANQGSEA. The DNA of the CDR3 is TGCAGCGGACATGACAGATACAATGAGCAGTTCTTC. This translates into CSGHDRYNEQFF.

The V call is TRBV5-1, the J call TRBJ1-1, with a possible D match to TRBD1 (6 bases). V dropped 0 bases and J dropped 11 bases, with 17 bases sitting between them. The CDR3 runs 14 residues. In germline, CDR1 is SGHRS, CDR2 YFSETQ. In DNA, the CDR3 is TGCGCCAGCAGCTTGGCCGAGCCAGGGGATACGGCTTTCTTT. It is translated as CASSLAEPGDTAFF.

Here the CDR3 reads CASSQGYSGGSYEQYF. CDR3 coding DNA: TGTGCCAGCAGCCAAGGTTACAGCGGGGGTTCGTACGAGCAGTACTTC. The J gene is TRBJ2-7, the V gene TRBV4-2; 8 nucleotides agree with TRBD2. The CDR3 consists of 16 residues. Germline assignment: CDR1 LGHNA and CDR2 YNFKEQ. V gave up 1 base and J gave up 4 bases; unmatched junction bases: 9.

This clone was counted between two and nine times. This chain connects TRBV5-1 to TRBJ1-1; weak D call: TRBD1 (5 bases). Trimming pared 5 bases from V and 1 base from J, leaving 15 bases between. Germline V gene data show CDR1 as SGHRS and CDR2 as YFSETQ. The CDR3 covers 15 residues. The CDR3 reads CASRDSPGPNTEAFF. The CDR3 DNA follows: TGCGCCAGCAGAGACTCCCCGGGACCGAACACTGAAGCTTTCTTT.

A note on this clone: Other DNA sequences in this sample translate to the same CDR3. The CDR3 coding sequence is TGCGCCAGCAGCTTGGACAGGGGATACGAGCAGTACTTC. Encoded protein: CASSLDRGYEQYF. The chain couples TRBV5-1 to TRBJ2-7; 7 nucleotides match TRBD1. From germline, CDR1 is SGHRS and CDR2 YFSETQ. The CDR3 consists of 13 residues. Unmatched junction bases numbered 1, after V lost 0 bases and J lost 4 bases.

The chain has TRBV4-1 and TRBJ1-4; D perhaps matches TRBD1 (5 bases). This CDR3 is built from 16 residues. The germline V and J ends were trimmed by 1 base and 4 bases, with 13 bases remaining between them. CDR1 and CDR2 from the germline V gene are MGHRA and YSYEKL. CDR3 coding DNA: TGCGCCAGCAGCCAAGTTAGTGCCAGGGTTAATGAAAAACTGTTTTTT. It encodes CASSQVSARVNEKLFF.

This clone was picked up a small number of times. Compared with germline, one end of the junction differs, possibly owing to a read error. The genes are TRBV19 and TRBJ1-2; D ambiguous. Germline V gene sequence: CDR1 LNHDA, CDR2 SQIVND (reference sequence). This CDR3 is 13 amino acids long. The CDR3 is CASSELIGTLIIF. In DNA, the CDR3 is TGTGCCAGTAGTGAACTAATAGGTACCCTGATCATCTTC.

CDR3 sequence (DNA): TGTGCCAGCACGCGGTTTGCCGGGGAGCTGTTTTTT. This codes for CASTRFAGELFF. The chain employs TRBV6-6 and TRBJ2-2; no clear D gene. From germline, CDR1 is MNHNY and CDR2 SVGAGI (reference sequence). The CDR3 has 12 residues. V was pared by 7 bases and J by 6 bases, with 9 bases between.

The chain couples TRBV5-1 to TRBJ2-5, with no clear D. Germline V gene sequence: CDR1 SGHRS, CDR2 YFSETQ. V gave up 0 bases and J gave up 3 bases, with 6 bases separating them. CDR3 length: 13 residues. The CDR3, as DNA: TGCGCCAGCAGCTTGGGGGTGGAAGAGACCCAGTACTTC. Protein product: CASSLGVEETQYF.

The chain carries TRBV4-1 and TRBJ2-1, with 11 bases matching TRBD1. CDR3 length: 16 amino acids. Germline V gives CDR1 MGHRA, CDR2 YSYEKL. V lost 1 base to trimming and J lost 1 base; unmatched junction nucleotides: 0. The CDR3 reads CASSQGDRGSYNEQFF. The CDR3 nucleotides are TGCGCCAGCAGCCAAGGGGACAGGGGGTCCTACAATGAGCAGTTCTTC.

This clone was counted a few times. The rearrangement uses TRBV4-1 and TRBJ2-5, with 8 bases that match TRBD1. Germline CDR1 reads MGHRA; CDR2 reads YSYEKL. There are 15 residues in the CDR3. V shed 1 base and J 4 bases; nucleotides not matched to a gene: 5. DNA of the CDR3: TGCGCCAGCAGCCAAGCCCGGACAGGGAGAGAGACCCAGTACTTC. It is translated as CASSQARTGRETQYF.

The chain couples TRBV4-1 to TRBJ2-2; no reliable D call. Trimming removed 1 base at V and 1 base at J, with 13 bases between. Per the germline V gene, CDR1 is MGHRA and CDR2 is YSYEKL. CDR3 length: 17 amino acids. CDR3 region: CASSQGGRHLNTGELFF. In DNA, the CDR3 is TGCGCCAGCAGCCAAGGAGGCAGACACTTGAACACCGGGGAGCTGTTTTTT.

The V gene is TRBV5-6, the J gene TRBJ2-1; D is unresolved. The ends were cut back, 3 bases at V and 10 bases at J, with 11 bases in the middle. Germline loops: CDR1 SGHDT, CDR2 YYEEEE. The CDR3 spans 12 residues. The CDR3 protein is CASSSWAPEQFF. CDR3 DNA: TGTGCCAGCAGCTCCTGGGCTCCGGAGCAGTTCTTC.

The CDR3: CASTSRDTNTEAFF. In DNA form, the CDR3 reads TGTGCCAGTACCTCTCGGGACACGAACACTGAAGCTTTCTTT. The genes are TRBV6-1 and TRBJ1-1; a possible D gene is TRBD1 (6 bases). Deletions cut 9 bases from V and 1 base from J, with 15 bases between. Germline CDR1 MNHNS, CDR2 SASEGT. This CDR3 is 14 amino acids long.

CDR3 DNA: TGCAGCGTTGAAGATAGGGGCACAGATACGCAGTATTTT. Protein product: CSVEDRGTDTQYF. The J gene is TRBJ2-3, the V gene TRBV29-1, with D hard to call. Deletions cut 0 bases from V and 1 base from J, with 5 bases between. CDR1 SQVTM and CDR2 ANQGSEA come from the germline V gene. This CDR3 spans 13 amino acids.